What follows are 30 T cell receptor beta chains derived from one specimen sequenced in a study of blood T cells in healthy people across ages. The second PCR ran 7 to 11 cycles with a sample-barcoded 5' primer and J-beta primers. A single record per CDR3 protein comes from TCRdb applying MiXCR to the 5' RACE reads. This sample has some 640,000 distinct CDR3 sequences; about half occur once, and the top ten carry around a third. Sample: blood. The source is a woman aged 60-75 years in good health.

This clonotype was counted at least ten times. V is TRBV9 and J is TRBJ1-1; D gene uncertain. The germline V gene has CDR1 SGDLS and CDR2 YYNGEE. The CDR3 extends over 13 amino acids. Between the trimmed V and J ends, which lost 3 bases and 1 base, there was a span of 7 bases. CDR3 amino acids: CASSATANTEAFF. DNA for the CDR3: TGTGCCAGCAGCGCCACAGCGAACACTGAAGCTTTCTTT.

The chain links TRBV20-1 to TRBJ2-1; D may match TRBD1 or TRBD2 (6 bases each). This CDR3 is 17 amino acids long. Germline CDR1 reads DFQATT; CDR2 reads SNEGSKA (reference sequence). CDR3: CNARGASKGDSYNEQFF. The CDR3 DNA reads as TGCAACGCAAGGGGGGCTAGCAAGGGGGACTCCTACAATGAGCAGTTCTTC.

The chain uses TRBV4-1 and TRBJ1-1, with D unclear. Germline values: CDR1 MGHRA, CDR2 YSYEKL. This CDR3 region has 14 residues. Trimming shortened V by 2 bases and J by 1 base, and 8 bases separated the two germline ends. In nucleotides, the CDR3 is TGCGCCAGCAGCCAACCCCGGCGGAACACTGAAGCTTTCTTT. Translation: CASSQPRRNTEAFF.

This sequence joins TRBV29-1 and TRBJ2-5; D gene unclear. With the DNA end fitting TRBJ2-7 better, the J assignment may be wrong. This CDR3 is 12 amino acids long. Germline values: CDR1 SQVTM, CDR2 ANQGSEA. CDR3 region: CSVEDLEYEQYF. DNA for the CDR3: TGCAGCGTTGAAGACTTGGAATACGAGCAGTACTTC.

The chain couples TRBV6-6 to TRBJ2-6, with a possible D match to TRBD2 (6 bases). The germline V gene has CDR1 MNHNY and CDR2 SVGAGI (reference sequence). V lost 0 bases and J lost 2, with 8 bases in between. The CDR3 runs to 16 residues. The CDR3 DNA is TGTGCCAGCAGTTACTCGGGGGGTCCTGGGGCCAACGTCCTGACTTTC. It is translated as CASSYSGGPGANVLTF.

The chain carries TRBV28 and TRBJ2-3; TRBD2 agrees at 8 bases. The germline V gene has CDR1 MDHEN and CDR2 SYDVKM. The length of the CDR3 is 16 residues. V lost 4 bases to trimming and J lost 1 base; unmatched junction nucleotides: 7. CDR3 region: CASSSPGGAGTDTQYF. The CDR3 nucleotides read TGTGCCAGCAGTTCTCCGGGGGGGGCCGGCACAGATACGCAGTATTTT.

The chain uses TRBV7-8 and TRBJ2-7; unclear D gene. The V and J ends lost 0 bases and 2 bases respectively, with 8 bases between them. The CDR3 contains 14 residues. Germline V gene lookup returns CDR1 SGHVS and CDR2 FQNEAQ. The CDR3 protein is CASSLAGNTYEQYF. CDR3 in DNA: TGTGCCAGCAGCTTAGCAGGGAACACCTACGAGCAGTACTTC. Together with reference TRBV7-8 and TRBJ2-7, the CDR3 gives the full variable domain: GAGVSQSPRYKVAKRGQDVALRCDPISGHVSLFWYQQALGQGPEFLTYFQNEAQLDKSGLPSDRFFAERPEGSVSTLKIQRTQQEDSAVYLCASSLAGNTYEQYFGPGTRLTVT.

In its sample, this clonotype was seen a few times. This rearrangement joins TRBV15 to TRBJ2-7; D may be TRBD1 or TRBD2 (5 bases each). This CDR3 has 15 amino acids. CDR1 is LNHNV and CDR2 is YYDKDF in the germline V gene (reference sequence). The V end was cut by 4 bases, the J end by 1 base, with 14 bases between. This CDR3 reads CATSNPGAGSYEQYF. The CDR3 DNA is TGTGCCACCAGCAACCCCGGGGCAGGGTCCTACGAGCAGTACTTC. Drawing the rest from reference TRBV15 and TRBJ2-7, the complete variable domain is DAMVIQNPRYQVTQFGKPVTLSCSQTLNHNVMYWYQQKSSQAPKLLFHYYDKDFNNEADTPDNFQSRRPNTSFCFLDIRSPGLGDTAMYLCATSNPGAGSYEQYFGPGTRLTVT.

V and J are TRBV7-8 and TRBJ2-1; D gene unclear. CDR3 length: 15 residues. The V and J ends lost 5 bases and 0 bases respectively, with 11 bases between them. Germline assignment: CDR1 SGHVS and CDR2 FQNEAQ. The CDR3 sequence is CASSPGPSSYNEQFF. The CDR3 nucleotides are TGTGCCAGCAGCCCCGGACCTAGCTCCTACAATGAGCAGTTCTTC.

This clonotype was detected many times. The V gene is TRBV7-2, the J gene TRBJ1-2; TRBD1 is a possible D gene (6 bases). V lost 2 bases and J 2 bases, leaving 9 bases between the germline ends. Germline V gene lookup returns CDR1 SGHTA and CDR2 FQGNSA. The CDR3 length is 14 residues. CDR3 nucleotide sequence: TGTGCCAGCAGCTTACTCACAGGGAACTATGGCTACACCTTC. This gives the protein CASSLLTGNYGYTF.

Remarks on this clonotype: This may stem from a read error, because a much larger clone lies one nucleotide away. This chain joins TRBV29-1 and TRBJ2-5, with a weak D call TRBD1 (6 bases). The CDR3 is 11 amino acids. Germline CDR1 SQVTM, CDR2 ANQGSEA. The V and J ends lost 3 bases and 12 bases respectively, with 14 bases between them. The CDR3 DNA sequence: TGCAGCGTTGACCTGGCAGGGGTGGAGTACTTC. Residues: CSVDLAGVEYF.

The chain recombines TRBV5-6 with TRBJ1-4; 9 bases match TRBD1. CDR1 SGHDT and CDR2 YYEEEE come from the germline V gene. The CDR3 runs 15 residues. J gave up 7 bases and V 4 bases, and 8 bases lay outside the gene matches. The CDR3 DNA sequence: TGTGCCAGCAGCATCCAACAGGGGGCGGCTGAAAAACTGTTTTTT. Protein sequence: CASSIQQGAAEKLFF.

This clonotype was counted only a few times. The chain joins TRBV9 to TRBJ2-7; D call uncertain. V shed 0 bases and J shed 4 bases, with 5 bases lying between them. Germline V gives CDR1 SGDLS, CDR2 YYNGEE. The CDR3 has 12 residues. This CDR3 is CASSVDQYEQYF. The CDR3 DNA sequence: TGTGCCAGCAGCGTAGACCAGTACGAGCAGTACTTC.

This chain links TRBV7-2 with TRBJ2-5; D is ambiguous. There are 13 residues in the CDR3. The germline V and J ends were trimmed by 1 base and 3 bases, with 6 bases remaining between them. CDR1 SGHTA and CDR2 FQGNSA come from the germline V gene. The CDR3 reads CASSLGAKETQYF. The CDR3 DNA reads TGTGCCAGCAGCTTAGGGGCCAAAGAGACCCAGTACTTC.

This chain joins TRBV7-9 and TRBJ2-7; tentatively, D is TRBD1 or TRBD2 (5 bases each). The length of the CDR3 is 17 residues. Looked up from germline, CDR1 is SEHNR and CDR2 is FQNEAQ (reference sequence). Deletions cut 5 bases from V and 2 bases from J, with 22 bases between. CDR3 sequence reads: CASSRDRGPYYPYEQYF. The CDR3 DNA follows: TGTGCCAGCAGCCGGGACCGGGGCCCATACTACCCCTACGAGCAGTACTTC.

The chain combines TRBV20-1 with TRBJ1-2; TRBD1 might be the D (6 bases). There are 13 residues in the CDR3. CDR1 and CDR2 (germline): DFQATT, SNEGSKA (reference sequence). V was trimmed by 6 bases and J by 6 bases, leaving 17 bases between them. CDR3 region: CSAHSGTKDGYTF. The CDR3, as DNA: TGCAGTGCACATTCCGGGACAAAGGATGGCTACACCTTC.

To note about this clonotype: Since a much larger clone is just one base distant, this may be a read error. The chain links TRBV14 to TRBJ2-5; D unresolved. The J call is doubtful: the DNA matches TRBJ2-7 better. This CDR3 is 12 amino acids long. The germline CDR1 and CDR2 sequences are SGHDN and FVKESK. The CDR3: CASSHRRREQYF. The CDR3 coding sequence is TGTGCCAGCAGCCATCGTCGGCGCGAGCAGTACTTC.

This chain joins TRBV6-5 and TRBJ2-7; D is possibly TRBD1 (5 bases). The tail of the sequence fits TRBJ2-5 better, so the J call may be wrong. The germline V gene encodes CDR1 MNHEY and CDR2 SVGAGI. The CDR3 contains 14 residues. The CDR3 region has the DNA TGTGCCAGCAGTTACGGGGCTATCGGGGAGACCCAGTACTTC. Residues: CASSYGAIGETQYF.

This clonotype was seen repeatedly, ten times or more. The chain has TRBV4-2 and TRBJ2-6; D is unclear. CDR1 is LGHNA, CDR2 YNFKEQ, per germline. Trimming removed 0 bases at V and 1 base at J, with 4 bases between. The CDR3 has 15 amino acids. The CDR3 coding sequence is TGTGCCAGCAGCCAAGACGGGTCTGGGGCCAACGTCCTGACTTTC. This translates into CASSQDGSGANVLTF.

In this sample, this clonotype turned up a few times. V gene TRBV9 combines with J gene TRBJ2-3; D perhaps matches TRBD1 (6 bases). The V end was cut by 3 bases, the J end by 0 bases, with 14 bases between. The CDR3 sequence is 16 residues long. Germline CDR1 is SGDLS and CDR2 is YYNGEE. In nucleotides, the CDR3 is TGTGCCAGCAGCGGCCTAGGGGGTGGTAGCACAGATACGCAGTATTTT. Translated, it gives CASSGLGGGSTDTQYF.

This clonotype was seen repeatedly, ten times or more. The chain recombines TRBV6-2 or TRBV6-3 with TRBJ1-1, with D possibly matching TRBD1 (6 bases). Trimming took 6 bases from V and 0 from J, leaving 11 bases between them. The CDR3 is made up of 14 amino acids. CDR1 is MNHEY and CDR2 is SVGEGT in the germline V gene. The chain's CDR3 is CASSPDRLNTEAFF. CDR3 in DNA: TGTGCCAGCAGCCCGGACAGATTGAACACTGAAGCTTTCTTT.

This chain links TRBV14 with TRBJ2-1; D might be TRBD1 (5 bases). Germline CDR1 is SGHDN and CDR2 is FVKESK. This CDR3 region has 15 residues. Trimming shortened V by 2 bases and J by 1 base, and 9 bases separated the two germline ends. Here the CDR3 DNA reads TGTGCCAGCAGCCAATTCCAGGGATCCTACAATGAGCAGTTCTTC. It is translated as CASSQFQGSYNEQFF.

Comment on this clonotype: A much bigger clone sits one base away, suggesting this may be a read error. V and J are TRBV29-1 and TRBJ2-1, with D possibly called TRBD1 or TRBD2 (5 bases each). Near its end, the DNA agrees better with TRBJ2-7, so the J call may be wrong. Germline V CDR1 and CDR2: SQVTM, ANQGSEA. The CDR3 extends over 12 amino acids. Here the CDR3 DNA reads TGCAGCGTTGTTTGGGGGACCTACGAGCAGTACTTC. Translating it yields CSVVWGTYEQYF.

The V and J genes are TRBV3-1 and TRBJ1-6; D is uncertain. CDR3 length: 20 amino acids. Germline V gene data show CDR1 as LGHDT and CDR2 as YNNKEL (reference sequence). Trimming took 6 bases from V and 3 from J, leaving 27 bases between them. The chain's CDR3 is CASSLHRAGRKTGYNSPLHF. In nucleotides, the CDR3 is TGTGCCAGCAGTCTCCACCGGGCGGGAAGGAAAACGGGCTATAATTCACCCCTCCACTTT.

This clonotype has more than one count but fewer than ten. The chain employs TRBV20-1 and TRBJ2-7, with a weak D call TRBD2 (5 bases). The germline CDR1 and CDR2 sequences are DFQATT and SNEGSKA (reference sequence). The CDR3 runs 15 residues. V was shortened by 3 bases and J by 0 bases, with 15 bases between the two germline ends. The CDR3 region is CSARRRSGRSYEQYF. CDR3 nucleotides: TGCAGTGCTAGGCGGCGCAGCGGACGCTCCTACGAGCAGTACTTC.

On this clonotype itself: A much larger clone differs by one base, so this may be a read error. The rearrangement uses TRBV20-1 and TRBJ2-3, with 7 bases that match TRBD1. Germline loops: CDR1 DFQATT, CDR2 SNEGSKA (reference sequence). The CDR3 has 15 residues. The CDR3 sequence: CSARYLTGSTDTRYF. DNA of the CDR3: TGCAGTGCTAGATACCTGACAGGGAGCACAGATACGCGGTATTTT.

This chain uses TRBV9 with TRBJ2-2; D ambiguous. Trimming pared 0 bases from V and 1 base from J, leaving 4 bases between. The CDR3 is 14 amino acids. The germline CDR1 and CDR2 sequences are SGDLS and YYNGEE. CDR3 protein: CASSVAQNTGELFF. Written as DNA, the CDR3 is TGTGCCAGCAGCGTAGCCCAGAACACCGGGGAGCTGTTTTTT.

J is TRBJ1-1 and V is TRBV10-3, with 7 bases aligning to TRBD1. Per the germline V gene, CDR1 is ENHRY and CDR2 is SYGVKD. This CDR3 contains 12 residues. After removal of 10 bases from V and 2 bases from J, the junction contained 4 bases not matched to a gene. The CDR3 reads CATRQGNTEAFF. The CDR3 coding sequence is TGTGCCACCAGACAGGGTAACACTGAAGCTTTCTTT.

The chain joins TRBV24-1 to TRBJ2-3; D might be TRBD1 (5 bases). The CDR3 runs to 15 residues. CDR1 and CDR2 (germline): KGHDR, SFDVKD. The V and J ends lost 2 bases and 2 bases respectively, with 10 bases between them. The CDR3 here is CATSDWGRDTDTQYF. DNA of the CDR3: TGTGCCACCAGTGATTGGGGCAGGGACACAGATACGCAGTATTTT.

This clonotype came up a few times. The V gene is TRBV6-5, the J gene TRBJ2-7; tentatively, D is TRBD1 (6 bases). CDR3 length: 15 residues. In germline, CDR1 is MNHEY, CDR2 SVGAGI. Trimming took 7 bases from V and 6 from J, leaving 22 bases between them. CDR3: CASTQAGTWGREQYF. DNA of the CDR3: TGTGCCAGCACTCAAGCCGGGACCTGGGGGCGCGAGCAGTACTTC.